The present T cell receptor beta chain was sequenced within a study of blood T cell repertoires in COVID-19. On the study more broadly: In each case, the material was cDNA or gDNA derived from T cells, B-cell-depleted T cells, or PBMCs.

In the authors' workflow: The authors estimated nucleated cell counts from reference gene primer amplification. Sequencing used immunoSEQ multiplex PCR; TCRdb keeps in-frame clones, though not all of them. The V and J calls and clone size come from that table; D and trimming were worked out from the DNA. The sample lists a few hundred thousand clones, roughly 86% occurring once. V trimming: 4 bases; J trimming: 6 bases; junction bases outside the gene matches: 9. CDR1 is SGHRS and CDR2 is YFSETQ in the germline V gene. CDR3 length equals 15 residues. The receptor's source is a human donor with acute or convalescent COVID-19. The donor label of this sample is uncertain. The chain uses TRBV5-1 and TRBJ1-2; TRBD1 matches at 10 bases. Sequencing was performed on peripheral blood. CDR3 amino acids: CASSPQGGQGHGYTF. The CDR3 coding sequence is TGCGCCAGCAGCCCGCAGGGGGGACAGGGGCATGGCTACACCTTC.